A single T cell receptor beta chain is shown here with its context. Germline-derived CDR1 and CDR2 are SEHNR and FQNEAQ (reference sequence). The V end lost 5 bases, the J end lost 8 bases, and 12 bases lay between the germline ends. This CDR3 is built from 12 residues. These data are taken from a study of T cell repertoires in cytomegalovirus infection. The overall study: Evidence of both CMV infection and a matching HLA type came from public TCR beta signatures.

In TCRdb, the reads were re-called with MiXCR into one record per CDR3 protein. The sample carries about 230,000 distinct CDR3 sequences, over 20% recorded once. The material sequenced was CD8+ T cells from PBMCs. The chain couples TRBV7-9 to TRBJ1-1; D unresolved. This sequence originates from a human donor in good health (CMV status not recorded). Some clones in this sample may be carry-over from other donors' samples. The CDR3 spells CASSPPGLEAFF. In DNA form, the CDR3 reads TGTGCCAGCAGCCCGCCGGGCCTCGAAGCTTTCTTT.